These 2 T cell receptor beta chains were all obtained from the same sample, sequenced in a study of human versus mouse CDR3 diversity and MHC coevolution. The protocol was immunoSEQ multiplex PCR, while the TCRdb copy is restricted to in-frame clones and leaves out a portion. The repertoire consists of approximately 81,000 clones, with just over 90% occurring once and the leading ten covering around 1.5%. Source material: naive CD4+ T cells from blood. Sample subset: CD45RO-negative CD62L-positive naive CD4 T cells. The receptors were sampled from a person aged 30-69 years in good health.

J is TRBJ2-7 and V is TRBV27; 10 positions match TRBD1. The V and J ends lost 4 bases and 2 bases, in that order; junction bases with no gene match: 5. Germline CDR1 MNHEY, CDR2 SMNVEV (reference sequence). The CDR3 consists of 15 residues. The CDR3 loop reads CASSSRQGAPYEQYF. For the CDR3, the DNA is TGTGCCAGCAGTTCCAGACAGGGGGCCCCCTACGAGCAGTACTTC.

A word on this clone: The conserved final phenylalanine or tryptophan is absent from the CDR3, which likely points to a read error. The chain combines TRBV18 with TRBJ2-7; 7 nucleotides align to TRBD1. Trimming cost V 3 bases and J 2 bases; bases outside gene matches: 4. This CDR3 spans 14 amino acids. Germline assignment: CDR1 KGHSH and CDR2 LQKENI. The CDR3 DNA sequence: TGTGCCAGCTCACCCCGACAGGGCCCCTACGAGCAGTACTCC. Protein: CASSPRQGPYEQYS.